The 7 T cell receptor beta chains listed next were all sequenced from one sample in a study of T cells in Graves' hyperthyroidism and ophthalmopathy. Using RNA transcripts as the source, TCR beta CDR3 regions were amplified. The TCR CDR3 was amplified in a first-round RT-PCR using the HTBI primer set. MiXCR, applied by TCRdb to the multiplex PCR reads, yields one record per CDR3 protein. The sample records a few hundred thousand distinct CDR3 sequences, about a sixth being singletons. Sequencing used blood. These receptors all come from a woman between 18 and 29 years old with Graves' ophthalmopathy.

The CDR3 loop is CASSVARTSGANVLTF. CDR3 coding DNA: TGTGCCAGCAGCGTAGCCAGGACCTCTGGGGCCAACGTCCTGACTTTC. The rearrangement links TRBV9 to TRBJ2-6; D is uncertain. This CDR3 is built from 16 residues. Germline CDR1 is SGDLS and CDR2 is YYNGEE. The V gene lost 0 bases and the J gene lost 0 bases, with 7 bases spanning the gap.

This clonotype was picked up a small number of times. This chain's CDR3 is CASSYAVAGIYNEQFF. Written as DNA, the CDR3 is TGTGCCAGCAGTTACGCGGTAGCGGGAATCTACAATGAGCAGTTCTTC. V and J are TRBV6-5 and TRBJ2-1, with TRBD2 matching 8 bases. The CDR3 length is 16 residues. With 2 bases clipped from V and 3 bases from J, the junction kept 6 bases outside the gene matches. Germline V CDR1 and CDR2: MNHEY, SVGAGI.

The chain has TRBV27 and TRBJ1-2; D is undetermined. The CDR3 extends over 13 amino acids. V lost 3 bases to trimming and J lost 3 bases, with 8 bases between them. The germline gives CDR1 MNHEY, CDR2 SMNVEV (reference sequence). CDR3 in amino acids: CASSFGPHYGYTF. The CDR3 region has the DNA TGTGCCAGCAGTTTCGGGCCCCACTATGGCTACACCTTC.

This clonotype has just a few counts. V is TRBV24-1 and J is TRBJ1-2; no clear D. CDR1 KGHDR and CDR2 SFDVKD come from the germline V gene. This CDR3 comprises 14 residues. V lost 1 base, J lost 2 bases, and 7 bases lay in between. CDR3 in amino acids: CATSDLGENYGYTF. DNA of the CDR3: TGTGCCACCAGTGATTTAGGCGAAAACTATGGCTACACCTTC.

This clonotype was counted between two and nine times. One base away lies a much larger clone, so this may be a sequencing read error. The CDR3 spells CASSLGGQGAFGYAF. CDR3 coding DNA: TGTGCCAGCAGCTTAGGAGGCCAGGGGGCTTTTGGCTACGCCTTC. J is TRBJ1-2 and V is TRBV11-2; 8 nucleotides agree with TRBD1. Per the germline V gene, CDR1 is SGHAT and CDR2 is FQNNGV. The CDR3 is 15 residues long.

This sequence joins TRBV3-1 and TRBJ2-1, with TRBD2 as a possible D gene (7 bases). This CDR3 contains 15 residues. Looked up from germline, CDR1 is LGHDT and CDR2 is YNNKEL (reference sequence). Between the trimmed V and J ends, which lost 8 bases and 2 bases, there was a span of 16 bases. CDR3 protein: CASRRGAAPYNEQFF. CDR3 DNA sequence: TGTGCCAGCCGCCGGGGGGCGGCCCCCTACAATGAGCAGTTCTTC.

DNA of the CDR3: TGTGCCAGCAGTTCTGTTCGGGAGTCGGCCGGGGAGCTGTTTTTT. Protein: CASSSVRESAGELFF. This rearrangement joins TRBV6-2 or TRBV6-3 to TRBJ2-2, with a possible D match to TRBD2 (6 bases). The CDR3 is 15 amino acids. Trimming took off 4 bases at V and 6 bases at J, with 15 bases between the two ends. In germline, CDR1 is MNHEY, CDR2 SVGEGT.